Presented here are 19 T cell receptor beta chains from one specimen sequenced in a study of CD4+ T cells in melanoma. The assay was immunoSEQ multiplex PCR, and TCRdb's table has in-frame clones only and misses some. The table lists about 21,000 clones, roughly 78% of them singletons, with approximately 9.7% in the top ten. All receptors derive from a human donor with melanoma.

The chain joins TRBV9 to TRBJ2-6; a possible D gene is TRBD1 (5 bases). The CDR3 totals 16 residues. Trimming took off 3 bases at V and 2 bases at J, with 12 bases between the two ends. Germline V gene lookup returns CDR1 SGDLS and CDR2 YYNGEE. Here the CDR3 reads CASSAHRSAGANVLTF. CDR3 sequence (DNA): TGTGCCAGCAGCGCCCACAGGTCTGCTGGGGCCAACGTCCTGACTTTC.

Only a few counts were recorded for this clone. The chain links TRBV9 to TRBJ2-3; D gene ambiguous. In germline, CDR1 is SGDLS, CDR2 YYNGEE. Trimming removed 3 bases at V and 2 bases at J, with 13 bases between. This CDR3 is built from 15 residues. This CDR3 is CASSGGRLYTDTQYF. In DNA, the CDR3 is TGTGCCAGCAGCGGTGGACGGCTGTACACAGATACGCAGTATTTT.

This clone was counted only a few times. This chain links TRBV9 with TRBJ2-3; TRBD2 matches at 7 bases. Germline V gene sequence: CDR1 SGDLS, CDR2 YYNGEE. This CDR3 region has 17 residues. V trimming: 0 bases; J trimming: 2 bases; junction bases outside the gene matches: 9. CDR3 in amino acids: CASSVGVRGGDTDTQYF. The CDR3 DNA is TGTGCCAGCAGCGTAGGAGTACGGGGAGGGGACACAGATACGCAGTATTTT.

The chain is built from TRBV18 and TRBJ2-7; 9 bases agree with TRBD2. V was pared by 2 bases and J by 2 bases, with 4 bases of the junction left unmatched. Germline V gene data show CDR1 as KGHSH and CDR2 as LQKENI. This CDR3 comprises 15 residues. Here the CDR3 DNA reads TGTGCCAGCTCACCAGAGCGGACTAGCGCCTACGAGCAGTACTTC. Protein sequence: CASSPERTSAYEQYF. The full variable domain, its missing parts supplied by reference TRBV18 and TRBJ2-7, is NAGVMQNPRHLVRRRGQEARLRCSPMKGHSHVYWYRQLPEEGLKFMVYLQKENIIDESGMPKERFSAEFPKEGPSILRIQQVVRGDSAAYFCASSPERTSAYEQYFGPGTRLTVT.

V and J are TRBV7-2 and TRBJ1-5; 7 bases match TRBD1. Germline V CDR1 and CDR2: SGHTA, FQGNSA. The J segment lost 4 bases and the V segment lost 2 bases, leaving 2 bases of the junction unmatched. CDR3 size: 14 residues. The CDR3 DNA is TGTGCCAGCAGCTTACAGGGGGGAAATCAGCCCCAGCATTTT. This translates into CASSLQGGNQPQHF.

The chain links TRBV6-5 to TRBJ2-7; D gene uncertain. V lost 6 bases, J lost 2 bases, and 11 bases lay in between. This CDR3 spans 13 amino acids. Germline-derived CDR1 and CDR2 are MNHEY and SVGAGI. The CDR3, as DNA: TGTGCCAGCAGGTTCGCCGCGGCCTACGAGCAGTACTTC. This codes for CASRFAAAYEQYF.

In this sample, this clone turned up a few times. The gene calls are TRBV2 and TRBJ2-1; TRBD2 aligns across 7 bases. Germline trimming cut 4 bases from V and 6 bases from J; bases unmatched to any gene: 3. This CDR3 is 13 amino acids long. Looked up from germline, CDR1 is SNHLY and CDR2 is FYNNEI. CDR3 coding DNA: TGTGCCAGCAGTGGGACTAGGTCCAATGAGCAGTTCTTC. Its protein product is CASSGTRSNEQFF.

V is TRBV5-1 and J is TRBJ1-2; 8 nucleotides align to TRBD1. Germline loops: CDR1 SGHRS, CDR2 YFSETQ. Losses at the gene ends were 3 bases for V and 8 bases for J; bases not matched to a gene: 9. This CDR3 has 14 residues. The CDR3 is CASSSGQGQTGYTF. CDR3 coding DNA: TGCGCCAGCAGCTCAGGACAGGGCCAAACGGGCTACACCTTC.

In nucleotides, the CDR3 is TGTGCCAGCAGTCACAGATCTTTTAACTATGGCTACACCTTC. This encodes CASSHRSFNYGYTF. The chain recombines TRBV6-6 with TRBJ1-2; D uncertain. Trimming took 5 bases from V and 1 from J, leaving 11 bases between them. The CDR3 is 14 residues long. Germline V gene sequence: CDR1 MNHNY, CDR2 SVGAGI (reference sequence).

This CDR3 is CASSLGYEGYTF. The CDR3 nucleotides are TGCGCCAGCAGCTTGGGTTATGAGGGCTACACCTTC. This chain connects TRBV5-1 to TRBJ1-2; D is unclear. The V end lost 0 bases, the J end lost 8 bases, and 8 bases lay between the germline ends. The CDR3 extends over 12 amino acids. Per germline, CDR1 SGHRS and CDR2 YFSETQ.

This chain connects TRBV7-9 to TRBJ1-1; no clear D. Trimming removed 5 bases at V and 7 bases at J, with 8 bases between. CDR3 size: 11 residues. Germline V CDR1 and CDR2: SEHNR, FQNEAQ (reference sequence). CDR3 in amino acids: CASSLTVEAFF. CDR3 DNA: TGTGCCAGCAGCCTGACGGTTGAAGCTTTCTTT.

The CDR3 sequence: CASSLGGARSYGYTF. CDR3 bases: TGTGCCAGCAGCTTAGGAGGGGCGCGGAGCTATGGCTACACCTTC. V gene TRBV7-8 combines with J gene TRBJ1-2, with D maybe TRBD1 (5 bases). The CDR3 has 15 residues. V was clipped by 1 base and J by 4 bases, with 13 bases between them. Germline V gene sequence: CDR1 SGHVS, CDR2 FQNEAQ.

The CDR3 DNA reads TGTGCCAGCAGCGAAGGACCTCAAAACACCGGGGAGCTGTTTTTT. Encoded protein: CASSEGPQNTGELFF. The chain couples TRBV7-3 to TRBJ2-2; no firm D call. Germline values: CDR1 SGHTA, CDR2 FQGTGA. CDR3 size: 15 residues. V was clipped by 5 bases and J by 2 bases, with 12 bases between them.

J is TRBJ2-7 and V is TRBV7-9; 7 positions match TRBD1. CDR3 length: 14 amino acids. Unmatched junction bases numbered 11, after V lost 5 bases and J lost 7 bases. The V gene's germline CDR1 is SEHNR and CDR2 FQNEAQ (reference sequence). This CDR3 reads CASSRLGQRGEQYF. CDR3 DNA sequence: TGTGCCAGCAGCCGCCTGGGACAGCGCGGAGAGCAGTACTTC. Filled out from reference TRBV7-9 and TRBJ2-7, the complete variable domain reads DTGVSQNPRHKITKRGQNVTFRCDPISEHNRLYWYRQTLGQGPEFLTYFQNEAQLEKSRLLSDRFSAERPKGSFSTLEIQRTEQGDSAMYLCASSRLGQRGEQYFGPGTRLTVT.

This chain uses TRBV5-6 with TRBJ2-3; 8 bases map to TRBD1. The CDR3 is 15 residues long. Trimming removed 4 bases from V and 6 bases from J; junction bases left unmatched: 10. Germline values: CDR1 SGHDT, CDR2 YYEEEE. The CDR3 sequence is CASSPGRTGRDTQYF. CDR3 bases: TGTGCCAGCAGCCCCGGAAGGACAGGGAGGGATACGCAGTATTTT. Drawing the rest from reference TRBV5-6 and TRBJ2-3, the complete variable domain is DAGVTQSPTHLIKTRGQQVTLRCSPKSGHDTVSWYQQALGQGPQFIFQYYEEEERQRGNFPDRFSGHQFPNYSSELNVNALLLGDSALYLCASSPGRTGRDTQYFGPGTRLTVL.

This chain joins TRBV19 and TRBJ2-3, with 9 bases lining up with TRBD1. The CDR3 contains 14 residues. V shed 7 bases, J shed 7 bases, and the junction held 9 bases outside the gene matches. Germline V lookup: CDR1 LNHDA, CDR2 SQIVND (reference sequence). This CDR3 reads CASIGNRGQNTQYF. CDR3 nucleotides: TGTGCCAGTATAGGGAACAGGGGGCAAAATACGCAGTATTTT.

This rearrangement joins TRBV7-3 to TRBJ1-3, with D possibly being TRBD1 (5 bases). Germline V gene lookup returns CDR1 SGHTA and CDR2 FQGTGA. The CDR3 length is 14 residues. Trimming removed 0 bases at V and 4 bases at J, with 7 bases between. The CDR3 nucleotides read TGTGCCAGCAGCTTAACCGGGACGGGAAACACCATATATTTT. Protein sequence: CASSLTGTGNTIYF. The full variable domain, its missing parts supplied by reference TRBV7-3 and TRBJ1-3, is GAGVSQTPSNKVTEKGKYVELRCDPISGHTALYWYRQSLGQGPEFLIYFQGTGAADDSGLPNDRFFAVRPEGSVSTLKIQRTERGDSAVYLCASSLTGTGNTIYFGEGSWLTVV.

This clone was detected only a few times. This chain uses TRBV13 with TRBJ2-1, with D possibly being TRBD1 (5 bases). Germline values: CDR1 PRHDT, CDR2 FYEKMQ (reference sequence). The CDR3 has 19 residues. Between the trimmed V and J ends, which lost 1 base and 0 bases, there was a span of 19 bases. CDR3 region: CASSLDPGYSISSYNEQFF. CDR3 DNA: TGTGCCAGCAGCTTAGATCCAGGGTACAGTATAAGCTCCTACAATGAGCAGTTCTTC.

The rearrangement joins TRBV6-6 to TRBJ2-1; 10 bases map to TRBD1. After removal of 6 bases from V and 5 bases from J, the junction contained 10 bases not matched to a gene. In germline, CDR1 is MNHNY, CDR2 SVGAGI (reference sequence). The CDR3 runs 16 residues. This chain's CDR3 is CASSSPRDRGHNEQFF. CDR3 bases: TGTGCCAGCAGCTCCCCTCGGGACAGGGGACACAATGAGCAGTTCTTC.